The clone carrying this T cell receptor beta chain occurred a few times. Antigen specificity is unknown. The CDR3 loop spans 15 amino acids. Trimming took 5 bases from V and 0 from J, leaving 13 bases between them. Germline CDR1 reads SGHRS; CDR2 reads YFSETQ. TCRdb used MiXCR to reprocess the 5' RACE reads, holding one entry per CDR3 protein. The sample has about 220,000 distinct CDR3 sequences; less than 3.5% are singletons. The data originate from a study of T cells after yellow fever vaccination. Study results and limitations: Clonotypes shared by both compartments, CD4 and CD8, made up a small share.

This TCR came from a man aged 18-30 years who received the YFV17D yellow fever vaccine. The gene calls are TRBV5-1 and TRBJ2-3; D may be TRBD2 (7 bases). This specimen consisted of CD4+ T cells sorted from PBMCs, obtained 10 days after the yellow fever booster vaccination. For the CDR3, the DNA is TGCGCCAGCAGAGCACAGGGACTAAGCACAGATACGCAGTATTTT. Amino acids: CASRAQGLSTDTQYF.